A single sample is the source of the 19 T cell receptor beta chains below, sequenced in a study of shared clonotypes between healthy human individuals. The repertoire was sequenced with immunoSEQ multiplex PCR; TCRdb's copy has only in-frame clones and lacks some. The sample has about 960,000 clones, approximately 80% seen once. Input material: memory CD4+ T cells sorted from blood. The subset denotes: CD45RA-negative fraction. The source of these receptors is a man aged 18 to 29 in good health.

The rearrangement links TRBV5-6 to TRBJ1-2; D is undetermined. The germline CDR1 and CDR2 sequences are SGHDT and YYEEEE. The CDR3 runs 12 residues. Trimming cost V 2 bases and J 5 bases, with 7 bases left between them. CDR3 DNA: TGTGCCAGCAGCTTCTCGGGGTATGGCTACACCTTC. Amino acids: CASSFSGYGYTF.

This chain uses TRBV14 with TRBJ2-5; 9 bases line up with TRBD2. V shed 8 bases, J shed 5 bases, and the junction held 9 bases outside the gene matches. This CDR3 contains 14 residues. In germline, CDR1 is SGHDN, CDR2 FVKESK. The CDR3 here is CASGVSGGLETQYF. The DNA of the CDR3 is TGTGCCAGCGGGGTCAGCGGGGGGCTTGAGACCCAGTACTTC.

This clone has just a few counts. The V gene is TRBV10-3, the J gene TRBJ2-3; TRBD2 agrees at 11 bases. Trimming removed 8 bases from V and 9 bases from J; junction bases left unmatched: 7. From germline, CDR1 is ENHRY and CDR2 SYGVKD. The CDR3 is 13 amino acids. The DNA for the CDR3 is TGTGCCATCGGGACTAGCGGAGGAGGCACGCAGTATTTT. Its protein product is CAIGTSGGGTQYF.

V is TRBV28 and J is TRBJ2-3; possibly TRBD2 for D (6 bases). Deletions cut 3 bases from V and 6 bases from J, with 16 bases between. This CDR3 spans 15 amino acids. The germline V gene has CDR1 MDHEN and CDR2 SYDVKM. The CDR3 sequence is CASSLGTWRADTQYF. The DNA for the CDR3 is TGTGCCAGCAGTTTGGGTACTTGGAGGGCGGATACGCAGTATTTT.

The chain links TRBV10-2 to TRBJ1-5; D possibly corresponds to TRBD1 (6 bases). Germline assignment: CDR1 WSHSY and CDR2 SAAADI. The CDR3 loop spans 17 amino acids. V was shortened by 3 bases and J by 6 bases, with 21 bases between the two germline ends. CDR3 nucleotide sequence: TGCGCCAGCAGTGACACGTTCGTTGTAGGGGGTGGTCAGCCCCAGCATTTT. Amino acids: CASSDTFVVGGGQPQHF.

CDR3 residues: CASRARLNTEAFF. CDR3 sequence (DNA): TGTGCCAGCAGGGCTCGCCTGAACACTGAAGCTTTCTTT. The chain uses TRBV7-3 and TRBJ1-1; no clear D gene. The V and J ends lost 6 bases and 0 bases respectively, with 8 bases between them. The CDR3 is 13 residues long. Per germline, CDR1 SGHTA and CDR2 FQGTGA. The variable domain in full, with the rest retrieved from reference TRBV7-3 and TRBJ1-1, is GAGVSQTPSNKVTEKGKYVELRCDPISGHTALYWYRQSLGQGPEFLIYFQGTGAADDSGLPNDRFFAVRPEGSVSTLKIQRTERGDSAVYLCASRARLNTEAFFGQGTRLTVV.

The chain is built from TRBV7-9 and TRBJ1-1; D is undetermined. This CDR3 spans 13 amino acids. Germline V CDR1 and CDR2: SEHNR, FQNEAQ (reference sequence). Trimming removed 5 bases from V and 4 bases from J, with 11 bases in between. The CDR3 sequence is CASSAHDSTEAFF. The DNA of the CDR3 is TGTGCCAGCAGCGCCCATGATAGCACTGAAGCTTTCTTT.

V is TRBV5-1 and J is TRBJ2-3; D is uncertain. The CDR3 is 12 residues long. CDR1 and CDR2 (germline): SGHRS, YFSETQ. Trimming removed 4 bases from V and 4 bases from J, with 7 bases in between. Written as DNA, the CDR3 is TGCGCCAGCAGCACCCCGGCAGATACGCAGTATTTT. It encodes CASSTPADTQYF.

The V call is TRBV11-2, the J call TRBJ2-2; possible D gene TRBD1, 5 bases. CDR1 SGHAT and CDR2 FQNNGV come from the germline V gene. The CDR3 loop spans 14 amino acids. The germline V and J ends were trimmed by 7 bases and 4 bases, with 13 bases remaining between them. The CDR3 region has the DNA TGTGCCAGCACGAGTTGGGGCTCCACCGGGGAGCTGTTTTTT. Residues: CASTSWGSTGELFF. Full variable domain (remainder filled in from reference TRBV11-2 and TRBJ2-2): EAGVAQSPRYKIIEKRQSVAFWCNPISGHATLYWYQQILGQGPKLLIQFQNNGVVDDSQLPKDRFSAERLKGVDSTLKIQPAKLEDSAVYLCASTSWGSTGELFFGEGSRLTVL.

The CDR3 DNA sequence: TGCGCCAGCAGCCACCCCGGCGGGGTCGCTGGAAACACCATATATTTT. Amino acids: CASSHPGGVAGNTIYF. The V and J genes are TRBV4-1 and TRBJ1-3; D not resolved. The CDR3 consists of 16 residues. CDR1 MGHRA and CDR2 YSYEKL come from the germline V gene. Trimming left V 3 bases short and J 2 bases short, with 14 bases between.

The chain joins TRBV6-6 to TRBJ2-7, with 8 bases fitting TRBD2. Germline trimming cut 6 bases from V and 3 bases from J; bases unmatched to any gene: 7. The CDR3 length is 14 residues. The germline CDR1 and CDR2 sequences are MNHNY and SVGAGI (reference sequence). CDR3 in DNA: TGTGCCAGCAGAGATAGCGGGACACACTACGAGCAGTACTTC. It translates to CASRDSGTHYEQYF.

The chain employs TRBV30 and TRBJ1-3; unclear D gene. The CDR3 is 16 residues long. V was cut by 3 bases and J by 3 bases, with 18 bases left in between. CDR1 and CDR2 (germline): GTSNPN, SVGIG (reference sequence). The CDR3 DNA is TGTGCCTGGAGCGCAGAGGCGGGGAAGGGTGGAAACACCATATATTTT. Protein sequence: CAWSAEAGKGGNTIYF.

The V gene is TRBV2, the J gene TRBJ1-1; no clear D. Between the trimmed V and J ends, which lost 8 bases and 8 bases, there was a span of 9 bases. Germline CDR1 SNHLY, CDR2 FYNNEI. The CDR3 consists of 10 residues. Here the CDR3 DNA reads TGTGCCAGCGAAGCAGCAGAAGCTTTCTTT. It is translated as CASEAAEAFF.

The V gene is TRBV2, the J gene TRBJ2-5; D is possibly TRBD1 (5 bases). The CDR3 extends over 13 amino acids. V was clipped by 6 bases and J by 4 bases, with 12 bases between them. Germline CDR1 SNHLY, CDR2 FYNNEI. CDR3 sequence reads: CASREQAGETQYF. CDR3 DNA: TGTGCCAGCAGGGAACAGGCTGGAGAGACCCAGTACTTC.

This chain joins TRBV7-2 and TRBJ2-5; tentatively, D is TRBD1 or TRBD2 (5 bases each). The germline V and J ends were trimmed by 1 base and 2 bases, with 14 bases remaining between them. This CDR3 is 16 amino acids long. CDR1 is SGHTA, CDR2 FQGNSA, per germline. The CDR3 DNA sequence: TGTGCCAGCAGCTTAGTCCCAGGGAGTCTTCAAGAGACCCAGTACTTC. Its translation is CASSLVPGSLQETQYF.

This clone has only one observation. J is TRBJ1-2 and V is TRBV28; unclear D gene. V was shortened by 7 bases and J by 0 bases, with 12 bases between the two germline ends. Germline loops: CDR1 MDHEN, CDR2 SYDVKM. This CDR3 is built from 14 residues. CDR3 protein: CASTLSLSNYGYTF. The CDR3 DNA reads TGTGCCAGCACCCTGAGCCTATCTAACTATGGCTACACCTTC.

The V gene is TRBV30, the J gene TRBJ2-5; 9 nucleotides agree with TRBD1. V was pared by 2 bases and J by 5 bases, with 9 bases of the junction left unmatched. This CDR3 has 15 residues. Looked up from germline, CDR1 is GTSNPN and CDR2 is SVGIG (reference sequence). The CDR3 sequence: CAWSPRTGARETQYF. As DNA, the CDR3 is TGTGCCTGGAGTCCCCGGACAGGGGCGCGGGAGACCCAGTACTTC.

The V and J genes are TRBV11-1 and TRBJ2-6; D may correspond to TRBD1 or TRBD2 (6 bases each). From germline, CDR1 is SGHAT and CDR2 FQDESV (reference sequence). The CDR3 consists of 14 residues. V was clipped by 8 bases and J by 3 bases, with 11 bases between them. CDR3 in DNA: TGTGCCAGCGGCAGGGGAGGTGGGGCCAACGTCCTGACTTTC. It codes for CASGRGGGANVLTF.

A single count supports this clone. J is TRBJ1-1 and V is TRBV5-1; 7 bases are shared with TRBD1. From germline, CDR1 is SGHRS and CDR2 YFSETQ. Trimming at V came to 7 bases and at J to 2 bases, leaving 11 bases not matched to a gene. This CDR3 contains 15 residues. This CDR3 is CASARDSSFNTEAFF. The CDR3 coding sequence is TGCGCCAGCGCCCGGGACAGCTCATTCAACACTGAAGCTTTCTTT.